This T cell receptor (beta chain) comes out of a study of blood T cell repertoires in COVID-19. For the study at large: Acute and convalescent COVID-19 specimens originated in the United States, Italy and Spain. PBMCs, B-cell-depleted T cells, or T cells were the source of the cDNA or gDNA that made up the material.

Study processing details: Reference gene primers were amplified, and this amplification served to estimate nucleated cell counts. This table comes from immunoSEQ multiplex PCR, and its TCRdb copy is limited to in-frame clones, with some not included. The DNA was the basis for D and trimming; V, J and clone size are from that table. The sample gives around 95,000 clones, around four fifths of which show up once; under 15% is in the top ten. The CDR3 is 15 amino acids. Germline V gene data show CDR1 as MRHNA and CDR2 as SNTAGT. V was cut by 5 bases and J by 0 bases, with 14 bases left in between. The chain links TRBV6-4 to TRBJ2-7; D might be TRBD1 (5 bases). The receptor was isolated from a man in his forties or fifties with active or convalescent COVID-19. The sequenced sample was peripheral blood. CDR3: CASSSKGKCSYEQYF. The CDR3 DNA reads as TGTGCCAGCAGTTCCAAGGGGAAGTGCTCCTACGAGCAGTACTTC.